This record looks at one T cell receptor beta chain sequence and its context. This record comes from a study of blood T cell repertoires in COVID-19. In the study overall: Acute and convalescent COVID-19 samples came from the United States, Italy and Spain. PBMCs, B-cell-depleted T cells, or T cells provided the cDNA or gDNA that made up the material.

Original methodology: Nucleated cell counts were estimated from reference gene primer amplification. Using immunoSEQ multiplex PCR, the repertoire was profiled, and TCRdb retains in-frame clones only, with some absent. Clonal size and the V and J genes are those of that table, whereas D and trimming came from the DNA. The table shows 100,000 or so clones, with roughly 83% occurring only once. This CDR3 comprises 17 residues. V was pared by 1 base and J by 4 bases, with 14 bases of the junction left unmatched. The germline gives CDR1 SGHRS, CDR2 YFSETQ. The rearrangement uses TRBV5-1 and TRBJ2-7; 7 nucleotides match TRBD2. This receptor was obtained from a woman aged 55-75 years with acute or convalescent COVID-19. Sequencing used peripheral blood. The CDR3 DNA is TGCGCCAGCAGCTTGTTGGGGAGGGGCCGGTCTCGGTACGAGCAGTACTTC. Protein: CASSLLGRGRSRYEQYF. The whole variable domain, remainder taken from reference TRBV5-1 and TRBJ2-7, is KAGVTQTPRYLIKTRGQQVTLSCSPISGHRSVSWYQQTPGQGLQFLFEYFSETQRNKGNFPGRFSGRQFSNSRSEMNVSTLELGDSALYLCASSLLGRGRSRYEQYFGPGTRLTVT.